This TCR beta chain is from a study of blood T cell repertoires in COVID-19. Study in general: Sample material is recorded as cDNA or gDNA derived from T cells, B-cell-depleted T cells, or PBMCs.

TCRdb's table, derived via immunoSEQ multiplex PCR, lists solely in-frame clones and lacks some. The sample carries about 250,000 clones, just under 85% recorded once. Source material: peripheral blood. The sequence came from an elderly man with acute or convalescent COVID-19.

The CDR3 sequence is CASSVGIFPSGYTF. The CDR3 DNA reads as TGTGCCAGCAGCGTAGGGATATTTCCTAGCGGCTACACCTTC. This chain links TRBV9 with TRBJ1-2; no firm D call. Germline V gives CDR1 SGDLS, CDR2 YYNGEE. The CDR3 loop spans 14 amino acids. The ends were cut back, 0 bases at V and 8 bases at J, with 14 bases in the middle.